What follows is one TCR beta chain and its context. CDR1 is SGHTA, CDR2 FQGNSA, per germline. The CDR3 has 16 amino acids. Trimming at V came to 4 bases and at J to 6 bases, leaving 7 bases not matched to a gene. The data were taken from a study of blood T cell repertoires in COVID-19. At the level of the study: Specimens from acute and convalescent COVID-19 originated in the United States, Italy and Spain. In each case, the material was cDNA or gDNA derived from T cells, B-cell-depleted T cells, or PBMCs.

In the original processing: Scientists estimated how many nucleated cells there were by amplifying reference gene primers. Generated by immunoSEQ multiplex PCR, the TCRdb table keeps only in-frame clones and is missing some. Clonal size and the V and J genes are those of that table, whereas D and trimming came from the DNA. The sample comprises approximately 150,000 clones, 75% to 90% of which are singletons, and approximately 40% rests with the top ten. The sequenced sample was peripheral blood. V is TRBV7-2 and J is TRBJ2-1; 12 nucleotides match TRBD2. This receptor was obtained from a man between 50 and 59 years old who had recovered from COVID-19. This CDR3 is CASSSPSGGAFNEQFF. DNA for the CDR3: TGTGCCAGCAGCTCCCCTAGCGGGGGGGCCTTCAATGAGCAGTTCTTC.